The T cell receptor (beta chain) described here comes from a study of T cells after yellow fever vaccination. Germline V lookup: CDR1 GTSNPN, CDR2 SVGIG (reference sequence). V was pared by 5 bases and J by 15 bases, with 11 bases between. This CDR3 has 9 amino acids. Study conclusions and caveats: A small proportion of clonotypes was detected in both the CD4 and CD8 compartments.

TCRdb called the 5' RACE reads again in MiXCR, with one record for every CDR3 protein. This sample has 450,000 to 650,000 distinct CDR3 sequences, with 21% found just once. Comment on this clonotype: Its antigen is as yet unknown.

The chain is built from TRBV30 and TRBJ2-1, with D possibly being TRBD2 (5 bases). The input for sequencing was PBMCs, taken 20 to 25 days after the first yellow fever vaccination. This receptor was taken from a man aged 18 to 30 who received the YFV17D yellow fever vaccine. The CDR3: CAWGPRGFF. The CDR3, as DNA: TGTGCCTGGGGGCCCCGGGGGTTCTTC.